This T cell receptor beta chain stems from a study of blood T cell repertoires in COVID-19. Study background: COVID-19 samples collected from the United States, Italy and Spain covered acute and convalescent phases. PBMCs, B-cell-depleted T cells, or T cells were the source of the cDNA or gDNA that made up the material.

The V gene's germline CDR1 is SEHNR and CDR2 FQNEAQ (reference sequence). The V and J ends lost 9 bases and 4 bases, in that order; junction bases with no gene match: 14. The CDR3 is 17 residues long. As originally analysed: Using reference gene primer amplification, nucleated cell counts were estimated. Generated by immunoSEQ multiplex PCR, the TCRdb table keeps only in-frame clones and is missing some. Clone size and the V and J calls come from that table; the DNA yielded D and trimming. The sample holds some 35,000 clones, approximately 88% seen once. The sequence derives from a man between 60 and 70 years old with active COVID-19. The specimen sequenced was peripheral blood. The rearrangement links TRBV7-9 to TRBJ2-1; 11 bases align to TRBD2. CDR3 loop: CASFSPLLAGVYNEQFF. The CDR3 bases are TGTGCCAGTTTTTCCCCACTACTAGCGGGAGTTTACAATGAGCAGTTCTTC.